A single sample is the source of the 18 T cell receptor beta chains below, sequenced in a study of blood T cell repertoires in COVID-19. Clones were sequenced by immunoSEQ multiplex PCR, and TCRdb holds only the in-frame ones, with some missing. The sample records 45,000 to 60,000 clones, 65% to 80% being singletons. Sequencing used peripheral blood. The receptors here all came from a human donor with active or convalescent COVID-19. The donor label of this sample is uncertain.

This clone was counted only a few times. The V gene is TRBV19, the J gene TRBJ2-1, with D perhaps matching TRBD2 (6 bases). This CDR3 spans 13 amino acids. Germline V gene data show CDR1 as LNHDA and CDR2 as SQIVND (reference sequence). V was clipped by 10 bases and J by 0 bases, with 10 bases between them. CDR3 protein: CATFSGSYNEQFF. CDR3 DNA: TGTGCCACCTTTAGCGGCTCCTACAATGAGCAGTTCTTC.

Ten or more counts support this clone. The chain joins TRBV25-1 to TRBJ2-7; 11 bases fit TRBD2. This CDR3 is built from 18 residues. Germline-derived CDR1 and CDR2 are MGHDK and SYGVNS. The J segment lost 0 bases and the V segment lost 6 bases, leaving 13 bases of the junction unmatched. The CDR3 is CASRSGTSGYWSSYEQYF. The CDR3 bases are TGTGCCAGCAGGAGCGGGACTAGCGGTTACTGGAGCTCCTACGAGCAGTACTTC.

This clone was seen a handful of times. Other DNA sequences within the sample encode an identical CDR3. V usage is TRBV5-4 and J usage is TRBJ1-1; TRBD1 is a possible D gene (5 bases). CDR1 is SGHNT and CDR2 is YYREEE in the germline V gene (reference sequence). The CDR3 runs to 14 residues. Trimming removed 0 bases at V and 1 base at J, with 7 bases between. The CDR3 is CASSLARANTEAFF. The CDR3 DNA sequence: TGTGCCAGCAGCTTGGCCAGGGCGAACACTGAAGCTTTCTTT.

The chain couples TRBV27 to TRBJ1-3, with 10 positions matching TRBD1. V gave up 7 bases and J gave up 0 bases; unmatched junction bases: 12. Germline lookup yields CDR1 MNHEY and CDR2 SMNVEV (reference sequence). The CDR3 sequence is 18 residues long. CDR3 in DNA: TGTGCCAGCATTCCCTTCCGTGGGGACAGGGGCTCTGGAAACACCATATATTTT. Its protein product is CASIPFRGDRGSGNTIYF.

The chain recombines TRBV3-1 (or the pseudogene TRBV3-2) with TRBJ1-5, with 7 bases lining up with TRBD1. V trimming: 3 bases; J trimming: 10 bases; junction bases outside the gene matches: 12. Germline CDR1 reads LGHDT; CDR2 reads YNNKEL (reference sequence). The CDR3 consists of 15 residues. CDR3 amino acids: CASSHGGTADRPQHF. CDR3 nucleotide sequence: TGTGCCAGCAGCCACGGAGGGACAGCTGATCGACCCCAGCATTTT.

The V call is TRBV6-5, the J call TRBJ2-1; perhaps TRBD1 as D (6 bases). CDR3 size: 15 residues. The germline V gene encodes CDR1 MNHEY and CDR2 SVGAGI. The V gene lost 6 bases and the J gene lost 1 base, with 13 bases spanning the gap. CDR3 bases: TGTGCCAGCAGCCCAAGACAGGTTTCCTACAATGAGCAGTTCTTC. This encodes CASSPRQVSYNEQFF.

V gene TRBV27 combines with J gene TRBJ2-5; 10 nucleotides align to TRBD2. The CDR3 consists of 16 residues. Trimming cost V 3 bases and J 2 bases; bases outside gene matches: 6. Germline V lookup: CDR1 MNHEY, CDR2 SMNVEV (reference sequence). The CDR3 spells CASSFRLAGLQETQYF. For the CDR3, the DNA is TGTGCCAGCAGTTTCCGACTAGCGGGTTTACAAGAGACCCAGTACTTC.

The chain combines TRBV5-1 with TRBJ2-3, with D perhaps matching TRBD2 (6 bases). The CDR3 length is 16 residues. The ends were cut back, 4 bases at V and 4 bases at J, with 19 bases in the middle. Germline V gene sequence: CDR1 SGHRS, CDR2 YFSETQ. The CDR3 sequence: CASSQGTREAADTQYF. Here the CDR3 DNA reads TGCGCCAGCAGCCAAGGGACTCGTGAGGCCGCAGATACGCAGTATTTT. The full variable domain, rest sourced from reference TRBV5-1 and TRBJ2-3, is KAGVTQTPRYLIKTRGQQVTLSCSPISGHRSVSWYQQTPGQGLQFLFEYFSETQRNKGNFPGRFSGRQFSNSRSEMNVSTLELGDSALYLCASSQGTREAADTQYFGPGTRLTVL.

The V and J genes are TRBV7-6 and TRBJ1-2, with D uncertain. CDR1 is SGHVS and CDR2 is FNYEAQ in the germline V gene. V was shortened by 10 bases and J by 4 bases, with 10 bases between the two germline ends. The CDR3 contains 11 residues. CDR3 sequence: CATGSGYGYTF. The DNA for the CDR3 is TGTGCCACCGGGAGCGGCTATGGCTACACCTTC.

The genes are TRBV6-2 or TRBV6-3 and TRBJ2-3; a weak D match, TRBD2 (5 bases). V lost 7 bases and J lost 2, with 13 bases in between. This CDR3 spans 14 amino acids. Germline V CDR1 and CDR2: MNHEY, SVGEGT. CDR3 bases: TGTGCCAGCATCCCCGGGATTCTCACAGATACGCAGTATTTT. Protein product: CASIPGILTDTQYF.

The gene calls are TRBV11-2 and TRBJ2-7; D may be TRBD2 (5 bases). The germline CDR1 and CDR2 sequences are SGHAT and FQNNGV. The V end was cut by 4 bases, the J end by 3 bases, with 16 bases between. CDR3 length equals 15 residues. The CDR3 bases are TGTGCCAGCAGCTCGAGGGAGAGAAAATACTACGAGCAGTACTTC. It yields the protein CASSSRERKYYEQYF.

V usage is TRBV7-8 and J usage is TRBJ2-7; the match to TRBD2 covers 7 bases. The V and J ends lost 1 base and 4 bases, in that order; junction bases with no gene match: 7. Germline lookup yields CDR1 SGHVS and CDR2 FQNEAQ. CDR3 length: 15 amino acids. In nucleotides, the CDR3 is TGTGCCAGCAGCTTAGGAGGACTAGACCTATACGAGCAGTACTTC. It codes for CASSLGGLDLYEQYF.

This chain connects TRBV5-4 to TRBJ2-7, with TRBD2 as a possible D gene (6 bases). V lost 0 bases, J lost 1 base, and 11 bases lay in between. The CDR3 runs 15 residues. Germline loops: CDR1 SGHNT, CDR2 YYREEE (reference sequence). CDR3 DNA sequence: TGTGCCAGCAGCTTGGAACTAGCAGCTTCCTACGAGCAGTACTTC. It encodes CASSLELAASYEQYF.

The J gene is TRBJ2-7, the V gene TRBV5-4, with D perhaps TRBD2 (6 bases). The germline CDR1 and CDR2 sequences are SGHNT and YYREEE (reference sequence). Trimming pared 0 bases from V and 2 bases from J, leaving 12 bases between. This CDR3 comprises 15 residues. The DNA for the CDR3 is TGTGCCAGCAGCTTGGCCGGGACTCCCCCCTACGAGCAGTACTTC. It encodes CASSLAGTPPYEQYF.

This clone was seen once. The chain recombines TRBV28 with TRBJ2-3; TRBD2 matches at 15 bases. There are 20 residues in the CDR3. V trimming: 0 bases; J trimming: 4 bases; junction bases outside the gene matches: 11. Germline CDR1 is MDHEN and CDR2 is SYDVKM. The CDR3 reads CASSLWPRGLAGGLADTQYF. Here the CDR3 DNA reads TGTGCCAGCAGTTTATGGCCCAGGGGACTAGCGGGAGGCTTGGCAGATACGCAGTATTTT.

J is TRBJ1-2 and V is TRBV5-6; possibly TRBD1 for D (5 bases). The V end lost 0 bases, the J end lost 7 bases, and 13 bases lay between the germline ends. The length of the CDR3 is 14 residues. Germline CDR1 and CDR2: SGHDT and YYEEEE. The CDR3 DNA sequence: TGTGCCAGCAGCTTGGTCGCGGGGAGGGGTGGCTACACCTTC. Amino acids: CASSLVAGRGGYTF.

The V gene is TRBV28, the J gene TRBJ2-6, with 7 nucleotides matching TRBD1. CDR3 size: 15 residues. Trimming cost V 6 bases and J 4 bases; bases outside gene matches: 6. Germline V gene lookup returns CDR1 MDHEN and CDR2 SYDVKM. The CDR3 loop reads CASSPGTAGANVLTF. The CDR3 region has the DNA TGTGCCAGCAGCCCCGGGACAGCCGGGGCCAACGTCCTGACTTTC.

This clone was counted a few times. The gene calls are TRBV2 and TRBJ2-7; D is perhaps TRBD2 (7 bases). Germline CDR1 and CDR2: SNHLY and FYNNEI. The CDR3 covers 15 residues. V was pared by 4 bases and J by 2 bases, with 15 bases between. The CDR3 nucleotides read TGTGCCAGCAGTGTTGGCGGGGGCAGAGCCTACGAGCAGTACTTC. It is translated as CASSVGGGRAYEQYF.